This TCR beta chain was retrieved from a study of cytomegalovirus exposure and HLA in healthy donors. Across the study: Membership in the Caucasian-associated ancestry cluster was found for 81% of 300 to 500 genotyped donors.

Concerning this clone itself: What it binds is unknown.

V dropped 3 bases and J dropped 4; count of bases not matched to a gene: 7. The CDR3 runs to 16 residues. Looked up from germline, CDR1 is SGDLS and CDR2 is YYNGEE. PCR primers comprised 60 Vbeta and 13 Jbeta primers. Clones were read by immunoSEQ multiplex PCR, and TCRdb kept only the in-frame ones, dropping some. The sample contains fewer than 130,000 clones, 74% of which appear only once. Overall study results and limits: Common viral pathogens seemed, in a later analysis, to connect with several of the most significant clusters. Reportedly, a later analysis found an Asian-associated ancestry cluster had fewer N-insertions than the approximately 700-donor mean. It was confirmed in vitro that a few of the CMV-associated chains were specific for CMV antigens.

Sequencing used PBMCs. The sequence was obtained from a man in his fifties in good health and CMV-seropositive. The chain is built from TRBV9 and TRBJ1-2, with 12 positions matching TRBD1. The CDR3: CASSARGTGGSYGYTF. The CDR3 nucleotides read TGTGCCAGCAGCGCCCGGGGGACAGGGGGCAGCTATGGCTACACCTTC.